A single sample gave rise to the 14 T cell receptor beta chains below, sequenced in a study of radiotherapy plus CTLA-4 blockade in lung cancer. Produced via immunoSEQ multiplex PCR; TCRdb's table is partial and in-frame only. Of about 66,000 clones listed, approximately 83% are singletons. The sequencing used peripheral blood, collected from a patient treated with radiotherapy plus ipilimumab. These receptor sequences come from a human donor with non-small cell lung cancer who had a partial response to radiotherapy plus ipilimumab.

CDR3 protein: CASRSRPNGSYNEQFF. DNA of the CDR3: TGTGCCAGCAGGAGCCGTCCGAACGGTTCCTACAATGAGCAGTTCTTC. The chain is built from TRBV25-1 and TRBJ2-1; no firm D call. Germline V gene sequence: CDR1 MGHDK, CDR2 SYGVNS. The CDR3 runs to 16 residues. V was clipped by 6 bases and J by 1 base, with 16 bases between them.

The V and J genes are TRBV5-1 and TRBJ2-1, with TRBD1 matching over 9 bases. This CDR3 comprises 14 residues. Unmatched junction bases numbered 7, after V lost 6 bases and J lost 6 bases. Germline V lookup: CDR1 SGHRS, CDR2 YFSETQ. The CDR3: CASTPRGQGNEQFF. DNA for the CDR3: TGCGCCAGCACCCCTCGGGGACAGGGCAATGAGCAGTTCTTC.

This rearrangement joins TRBV4-1 to TRBJ1-5; a possible D gene is TRBD1 (5 bases). Trimming removed 0 bases from V and 4 bases from J, with 7 bases in between. Germline V gene lookup returns CDR1 MGHRA and CDR2 YSYEKL. The CDR3 is 14 residues long. CDR3 sequence: CASSQDRGNQPQHF. The DNA for the CDR3 is TGCGCCAGCAGCCAAGATAGGGGAAATCAGCCCCAGCATTTT.

This clone was seen only once. The chain has TRBV11-3 and TRBJ2-1; 8 bases match TRBD1. CDR3 length equals 15 residues. V was clipped by 4 bases and J by 7 bases; unmatched bases: 9. Germline CDR1 and CDR2: SGHNT and YENEEA. In DNA form, the CDR3 reads TGTGCCAGCAGCTCAGACAGGGGTCAGAAGAATGAGCAGTTCTTC. Its translation is CASSSDRGQKNEQFF.

Concerning this clone itself: Other DNA sequences of this sample code for an identical CDR3. The genes are TRBV2 and TRBJ1-2, with D hard to call. Per germline, CDR1 SNHLY and CDR2 FYNNEI. Trimming stripped 5 bases from V and 4 bases from J, with 8 bases between. The CDR3 sequence is 12 residues long. The CDR3 protein is CASSLSPYGYTF. CDR3 in DNA: TGTGCCAGCAGTCTTAGTCCCTATGGCTACACCTTC.

J is TRBJ2-7 and V is TRBV27, with 10 bases that match TRBD2. CDR1 is MNHEY and CDR2 is SMNVEV in the germline V gene (reference sequence). The CDR3 consists of 13 residues. V shed 7 bases, J shed 6 bases, and the junction held 6 bases outside the gene matches. CDR3 nucleotide sequence: TGTGCCAGCAACCTTAGCGGGAGGAGCGAGCAGTACTTC. Translating gives CASNLSGRSEQYF.

V is TRBV5-1 and J is TRBJ1-5; possibly TRBD1 for D (5 bases). The CDR3 has 14 amino acids. Germline V CDR1 and CDR2: SGHRS, YFSETQ. The V and J ends lost 0 bases and 7 bases respectively, with 11 bases between them. The CDR3 DNA reads TGCGCCAGCAGCTTGGACGGGGGGGAACAGCCCCAGCATTTT. Translating it yields CASSLDGGEQPQHF. Full variable domain (remainder filled in from reference TRBV5-1 and TRBJ1-5): KAGVTQTPRYLIKTRGQQVTLSCSPISGHRSVSWYQQTPGQGLQFLFEYFSETQRNKGNFPGRFSGRQFSNSRSEMNVSTLELGDSALYLCASSLDGGEQPQHFGDGTRLSIL.

The rearrangement uses TRBV30 and TRBJ2-5; D perhaps matches TRBD2 (5 bases). Between the trimmed V and J ends, which lost 5 bases and 13 bases, there was a span of 17 bases. This CDR3 comprises 11 residues. CDR1 is GTSNPN, CDR2 SVGIG, per germline (reference sequence). Here the CDR3 DNA reads TGTGCCTGGGTACTAGTCGGTCGGGCGTACTTC. This encodes CAWVLVGRAYF.

This clone was picked up one time. The chain links TRBV6-5 to TRBJ1-1; TRBD1 matches 7 bases. After removal of 5 bases from V and 9 bases from J, the junction contained 9 bases not matched to a gene. Germline values: CDR1 MNHEY, CDR2 SVGAGI. CDR3 size: 13 residues. The CDR3 spells CASSQPGTEKAFF. The CDR3 coding sequence is TGTGCCAGCAGTCAACCCGGGACAGAGAAAGCTTTCTTT.

In its sample, this clone was seen a few times. The chain combines TRBV27 with TRBJ1-2; 8 bases map to TRBD1. Trimming cost V 5 bases and J 7 bases; bases outside gene matches: 9. The CDR3 covers 14 residues. Germline CDR1 MNHEY, CDR2 SMNVEV (reference sequence). The CDR3 DNA follows: TGTGCCAGCAGTCGGTCGACAGGGGAAACTGGCTACACCTTC. Translated: CASSRSTGETGYTF.

This clone was observed a few times. CDR3: CASSLLRPGQGDEQYF. The CDR3 DNA sequence: TGTGCCAGCAGCTTACTAAGGCCGGGACAAGGGGACGAGCAGTACTTC. The chain is built from TRBV7-9 and TRBJ2-7, with D possibly being TRBD1 (6 bases). Trimming shortened V by 2 bases and J by 5 bases, and 19 bases separated the two germline ends. Germline CDR1 and CDR2: SEHNR and FQNEAQ (reference sequence). The CDR3 has 16 residues.

This clone turned up a few times. The chain uses TRBV4-3 and TRBJ1-2; D remains ambiguous. Trimming shortened V by 0 bases and J by 8 bases, and 13 bases separated the two germline ends. The CDR3 runs 14 residues. Germline V gene lookup returns CDR1 LGHNA and CDR2 YSLEER. CDR3 sequence: CASSQDHRGSGYTF. The CDR3 nucleotides are TGCGCCAGCAGCCAAGATCACCGGGGTAGCGGCTACACCTTC.

This chain uses TRBV19 with TRBJ2-7; 8 bases are shared with TRBD1. The length of the CDR3 is 17 residues. Trimming at V came to 2 bases and at J to 0 bases, leaving 9 bases not matched to a gene. Germline V gene sequence: CDR1 LNHDA, CDR2 SQIVND (reference sequence). CDR3 amino acids: CASSIFSRGRFSYEQYF. The CDR3 DNA is TGTGCCAGTAGTATATTCAGCAGGGGGCGGTTCTCCTACGAGCAGTACTTC. The full variable domain, completed using reference TRBV19 and TRBJ2-7, is DGGITQSPKYLFRKEGQNVTLSCEQNLNHDAMYWYRQDPGQGLRLIYYSQIVNDFQKGDIAEGYSVSREKKESFPLTVTSAQKNPTAFYLCASSIFSRGRFSYEQYFGPGTRLTVT.

V and J are TRBV9 and TRBJ1-5; D remains ambiguous. V lost 0 bases to trimming and J lost 1 base, with 5 bases between them. The CDR3 length is 14 residues. The germline V gene encodes CDR1 SGDLS and CDR2 YYNGEE. In nucleotides, the CDR3 is TGTGCCAGCAGCGTAGGTCAGAGCAATCAGCCCCAGCATTTT. This codes for CASSVGQSNQPQHF.